A single sample is the source of the 32 T cell receptor beta chains below, sequenced in a study of response to subunit inactivated influenza vaccine. Each CDR3 protein is one row after TCRdb ran MiXCR on the RT-PCR reads. Counted here are 500,000 to 650,000 distinct CDR3 sequences, approximately 7.6% occurring once; the ten biggest clones make up 10% to 15%. The specimen was PBMCs from blood, collected approximately 25 months after vaccination. Receptors originate from a man in his fifties or sixties who received an inactivated influenza vaccine.

This clonotype has at least ten counts. One end of the junction is discordant with germline, which a read error may explain. This rearrangement joins TRBV12-3 or TRBV12-4 to TRBJ2-1; 8 nucleotides align to TRBD1. There are 11 residues in the CDR3. DNA of the CDR3: TGTGCCAGCAGTTTTAAGGGACAGGTCATCTTC. Encoded protein: CASSFKGQVIF.

The chain employs TRBV6-5 and TRBJ2-3; no firm D call. Trimming shortened V by 0 bases and J by 6 bases, and 10 bases separated the two germline ends. CDR1 is MNHEY and CDR2 is SVGAGI in the germline V gene. The CDR3 is made up of 14 amino acids. The CDR3 is CASSYSSTGDTQYF. The CDR3 DNA follows: TGTGCCAGCAGTTACTCGAGTACCGGGGATACGCAGTATTTT.

This clonotype has at least ten counts. This sequence joins TRBV4-3 and TRBJ1-2; D is ambiguous. The CDR3 has 14 amino acids. Looked up from germline, CDR1 is LGHNA and CDR2 is YSLEER. The V end was cut by 1 base, the J end by 4 bases, with 10 bases between. CDR3 sequence (DNA): TGCGCCAGCAGCCAAGTCAAGAGATCCTATGGCTACACCTTC. Protein sequence: CASSQVKRSYGYTF.

This clonotype was recorded many times. The chain joins TRBV5-1 to TRBJ2-7; TRBD2 agrees at 10 bases. V shed 3 bases, J shed 5 bases, and the junction held 5 bases outside the gene matches. Per the germline V gene, CDR1 is SGHRS and CDR2 is YFSETQ. There are 14 residues in the CDR3. In DNA, the CDR3 is TGCGCCAGCAGCTCTAGCGGGAGAGGGAACGAGCAGTACTTC. Translation: CASSSSGRGNEQYF. The full variable domain, rest sourced from reference TRBV5-1 and TRBJ2-7, is KAGVTQTPRYLIKTRGQQVTLSCSPISGHRSVSWYQQTPGQGLQFLFEYFSETQRNKGNFPGRFSGRQFSNSRSEMNVSTLELGDSALYLCASSSSGRGNEQYFGPGTRLTVT.

This clonotype has only a few counts. The chain combines TRBV20-1 with TRBJ2-3; 8 bases are a match to TRBD1. V shed 6 bases, J shed 2 bases, and the junction held 10 bases outside the gene matches. CDR1 and CDR2 from the germline V gene are DFQATT and SNEGSKA (reference sequence). The length of the CDR3 is 15 residues. The DNA of the CDR3 is TGCAGTGCGTCTGGGGACAGGAAGTCCACAGATACGCAGTATTTT. As protein: CSASGDRKSTDTQYF.

V is TRBV6-1 and J is TRBJ2-7; tentative D call: TRBD2 (5 bases). Per germline, CDR1 MNHNS and CDR2 SASEGT. CDR3 length: 17 amino acids. Trimming took 6 bases from V and 0 from J, leaving 21 bases between them. The CDR3 loop reads CASSRDARRWGSYEQYF. The CDR3 DNA sequence: TGTGCCAGCAGCCGGGATGCCAGGCGGTGGGGCTCCTACGAGCAGTACTTC.

This clonotype came up many times. The chain couples TRBV11-2 to TRBJ2-3; TRBD1 agrees at 7 bases. Trimming at V came to 3 bases and at J to 1 base, leaving 4 bases not matched to a gene. CDR3 length equals 15 residues. The germline V gene has CDR1 SGHAT and CDR2 FQNNGV. CDR3 sequence (DNA): TGTGCCAGCAGCTTCCGCCAGGGGGGCACAGATACGCAGTATTTT. This encodes CASSFRQGGTDTQYF.

J is TRBJ1-1 and V is TRBV5-6, with no clear D. The CDR3 extends over 12 amino acids. Deletions cut 3 bases from V and 2 bases from J, with 5 bases between. Per the germline V gene, CDR1 is SGHDT and CDR2 is YYEEEE. The CDR3 loop is CASSWSNTEAFF. CDR3 nucleotides: TGTGCCAGCAGCTGGAGTAACACTGAAGCTTTCTTT.

The table lists this clonotype with a few counts. The V call is TRBV20-1, the J call TRBJ2-7; D is perhaps TRBD1 (5 bases). The V gene's germline CDR1 is DFQATT and CDR2 SNEGSKA (reference sequence). This CDR3 region has 14 residues. V gave up 1 base and J gave up 5 bases, with 15 bases separating them. The CDR3 DNA is TGCAGTGCTAGAGGTGGTACAGGACCGGACGAGCAGTACTTC. Translating gives CSARGGTGPDEQYF.

This clonotype showed up just a few times. This chain uses TRBV12-3 or TRBV12-4 with TRBJ1-1; D possibly corresponds to TRBD1 (6 bases). V lost 1 base and J lost 6, with 12 bases in between. This CDR3 is built from 14 residues. As DNA, the CDR3 is TGTGCCAGCAGTTTAGGGCAGGGGATCTCTGAAGCTTTCTTT. Protein: CASSLGQGISEAFF.

The chain recombines TRBV7-9 with TRBJ2-5, with 10 bases aligning to TRBD1. CDR1 SEHNR and CDR2 FQNEAQ come from the germline V gene (reference sequence). This CDR3 contains 15 residues. V lost 4 bases to trimming and J lost 7 bases; unmatched junction nucleotides: 9. CDR3 sequence: CASSYRDRGKLTQYF. The DNA for the CDR3 is TGTGCCAGCAGCTACCGGGACAGGGGCAAGTTGACCCAGTACTTC.

The table lists this clonotype with many counts. J is TRBJ2-2 and V is TRBV29-1, with D unresolved. The germline gives CDR1 SQVTM, CDR2 ANQGSEA. V gave up 7 bases and J gave up 3 bases, with 18 bases separating them. This CDR3 spans 15 amino acids. The CDR3 nucleotides read TGCAGCGCCCACAGAGGTAGGGCGGACACCGGGGAGCTGTTTTTT. It codes for CSAHRGRADTGELFF.

This clonotype was picked up many times. The J gene is TRBJ2-2, the V gene TRBV15; 9 bases are a match to TRBD1. The germline gives CDR1 LNHNV, CDR2 YYDKDF (reference sequence). Trimming cost V 5 bases and J 1 base; bases outside gene matches: 5. This CDR3 is 16 amino acids long. CDR3 sequence: CATSQGTGLNTGELFF. CDR3 DNA: TGTGCCACCAGCCAAGGGACAGGGTTGAACACCGGGGAGCTGTTTTTT.

Notes on this clonotype: Because the CDR3 is missing its conserved closing phenylalanine or tryptophan, this is likely a read error. V and J are TRBV4-2 and TRBJ2-1; 7 nucleotides align to TRBD2. With 0 bases clipped from V and 4 bases from J, the junction kept 6 bases outside the gene matches. Germline V CDR1 and CDR2: LGHNA, YNFKEQ. This CDR3 has 16 residues. CDR3 DNA sequence: TGTGCCAGCAGCCAAGATAGGGACTACCGTTACAATGAGCAGTTCTAC. This encodes CASSQDRDYRYNEQFY.

The chain carries TRBV29-1 and TRBJ2-7, with unresolved D. The CDR3 loop spans 11 amino acids. Germline CDR1 is SQVTM and CDR2 is ANQGSEA. The ends were cut back, 6 bases at V and 7 bases at J, with 13 bases in the middle. The CDR3 spells CSVGLWGEQYF. The CDR3 DNA is TGCAGCGTGGGGTTGTGGGGTGAGCAGTACTTC.

This clonotype turned up a few times. V gene TRBV20-1 combines with J gene TRBJ2-3, with 7 bases aligning to TRBD2. Trimming removed 6 bases from V and 2 bases from J; junction bases left unmatched: 8. CDR3 size: 14 residues. The germline CDR1 and CDR2 sequences are DFQATT and SNEGSKA (reference sequence). CDR3 residues: CSARRSGVTDTQYF. DNA for the CDR3: TGCAGTGCCCGACGCAGCGGGGTCACAGATACGCAGTATTTT.

This clonotype was counted ten times or more. This chain connects TRBV12-3 or TRBV12-4 to TRBJ2-7; D call uncertain. The CDR3 is made up of 12 amino acids. V was shortened by 4 bases and J by 6 bases, with 10 bases between the two germline ends. CDR3 residues: CASSSVGSEQYF. The CDR3, as DNA: TGTGCCAGCAGTTCCGTGGGCAGCGAGCAGTACTTC.

This clonotype has just a few counts. The CDR3 region has the DNA TGTGCCAGCTCACCACGGCCAAAGGAAGAAAAACTGTTTTTT. Protein sequence: CASSPRPKEEKLFF. The V gene is TRBV18, the J gene TRBJ1-4; no definite D call. Trimming pared 1 base from V and 8 bases from J, leaving 11 bases between. Germline values: CDR1 KGHSH, CDR2 LQKENI. The CDR3 is 14 amino acids.

This clonotype has a handful of counts. The V gene is TRBV29-1, the J gene TRBJ2-3; the match to TRBD1 covers 7 bases. CDR1 and CDR2 from the germline V gene are SQVTM and ANQGSEA. The CDR3 extends over 16 amino acids. The V segment lost 3 bases and the J segment 2 bases; nucleotides outside the gene matches: 11. The CDR3 sequence is CSVEAVRTGATDTQYF. CDR3 nucleotides: TGCAGCGTTGAGGCCGTACGGACAGGAGCCACAGATACGCAGTATTTT.

This clonotype has a handful of counts. V is TRBV12-3 or TRBV12-4 and J is TRBJ2-1; TRBD1 is a possible D gene (6 bases). The V and J ends lost 3 bases and 4 bases respectively, with 10 bases between them. This CDR3 region has 14 residues. The CDR3 DNA follows: TGTGCCAGCAGTTTGGCAGGGGTATACAATGAGCAGTTCTTC. Translating gives CASSLAGVYNEQFF.

The table lists this clonotype with many counts. The V gene is TRBV6-2 or TRBV6-3, the J gene TRBJ2-1; the D is unclear. This CDR3 is built from 11 residues. The germline CDR1 and CDR2 sequences are MNHEY and SVGEGT. V lost 6 bases and J 6 bases, leaving 6 bases between the germline ends. In DNA form, the CDR3 reads TGTGCCAGCAGCCGCACCAATGAGCAGTTCTTC. This gives the protein CASSRTNEQFF.

V is TRBV18 and J is TRBJ2-3; D is possibly TRBD2 (6 bases). Germline V gives CDR1 KGHSH, CDR2 LQKENI. Trimming removed 4 bases at V and 5 bases at J, with 10 bases between. The length of the CDR3 is 13 residues. The CDR3 bases are TGTGCCAGCTCACGGGGTAGCGGAGATACGCAGTATTTT. This sequence encodes CASSRGSGDTQYF.

A few counts support this clonotype. The chain links TRBV5-1 to TRBJ2-7, with D tentatively TRBD1 (6 bases). V lost 4 bases to trimming and J lost 3 bases, with 14 bases between them. This CDR3 region has 14 residues. CDR1 SGHRS and CDR2 YFSETQ come from the germline V gene. The CDR3, as DNA: TGCGCCAGCAGCCCTACTAGGGGGTACTACGAGCAGTACTTC. Translation: CASSPTRGYYEQYF. Full variable domain (rest looked up from reference TRBV5-1 and TRBJ2-7): KAGVTQTPRYLIKTRGQQVTLSCSPISGHRSVSWYQQTPGQGLQFLFEYFSETQRNKGNFPGRFSGRQFSNSRSEMNVSTLELGDSALYLCASSPTRGYYEQYFGPGTRLTVT.

This sequence joins TRBV6-5 and TRBJ2-3; 12 bases match TRBD2. Germline CDR1 is MNHEY and CDR2 is SVGAGI. CDR3 length: 15 amino acids. V lost 2 bases and J lost 6; bases outside the gene matches: 3. CDR3 residues: CASSYTSGRPDTQYF. In DNA, the CDR3 is TGTGCCAGCAGTTACACTAGCGGGAGGCCTGATACGCAGTATTTT.

This clonotype has at least ten counts. The chain recombines TRBV11-2 with TRBJ2-3; TRBD1 might be the D (6 bases). V was cut by 1 base and J by 1 base, with 18 bases left in between. Germline V gene lookup returns CDR1 SGHAT and CDR2 FQNNGV. The CDR3 is 18 residues long. The CDR3: CASSLGPGEGGGTDTQYF. The CDR3, as DNA: TGTGCCAGCAGCTTAGGCCCAGGGGAAGGAGGAGGCACAGATACGCAGTATTTT.

This clonotype was detected ten times or more. The V call is TRBV20-1, the J call TRBJ2-1, with 10 positions matching TRBD2. There are 15 residues in the CDR3. Germline trimming cut 3 bases from V and 7 bases from J; bases unmatched to any gene: 9. Germline CDR1 DFQATT, CDR2 SNEGSKA (reference sequence). CDR3 amino acids: CSASRSTSGTNEQFF. CDR3 sequence (DNA): TGCAGTGCTAGTAGGTCAACTAGCGGGACGAATGAGCAGTTCTTC.

The chain's CDR3 is CASSLVRGQTQYF. CDR3 nucleotide sequence: TGTGCCAGCAGCTTAGTCAGGGGGCAGACGCAGTATTTT. The chain couples TRBV11-2 to TRBJ2-3; 8 positions match TRBD1. The germline CDR1 and CDR2 sequences are SGHAT and FQNNGV. The CDR3 has 13 residues. Trimming took 1 base from V and 9 from J; bases not matched to a gene: 3.

There are a few counts of this clonotype. CDR3 region: CASSPTFNQPQHF. The CDR3 DNA follows: TGTGCCAGCAGTCCGACTTTCAATCAGCCCCAGCATTTT. V is TRBV6-1 and J is TRBJ1-5; D ambiguous. The CDR3 covers 13 residues. Germline assignment: CDR1 MNHNS and CDR2 SASEGT. Between the trimmed V and J ends, which lost 5 bases and 3 bases, there was a span of 8 bases.

V usage is TRBV5-1 and J usage is TRBJ2-3; D remains ambiguous. This CDR3 region has 12 residues. Trimming shortened V by 6 bases and J by 0 bases, and 5 bases separated the two germline ends. Germline-derived CDR1 and CDR2 are SGHRS and YFSETQ. CDR3 in DNA: TGCGCCAGCAAATTTAGCACAGATACGCAGTATTTT. Its protein is CASKFSTDTQYF.

The chain is built from TRBV5-1 and TRBJ2-7, with 8 bases lining up with TRBD2. The V and J ends lost 0 bases and 4 bases, in that order; junction bases with no gene match: 6. From germline, CDR1 is SGHRS and CDR2 YFSETQ. This CDR3 region has 15 residues. CDR3 protein: CASSLASGSRYEQYF. CDR3 coding DNA: TGCGCCAGCAGCTTGGCGAGCGGGAGTCGATACGAGCAGTACTTC.

The genes are TRBV18 and TRBJ2-1, with D tentatively TRBD2 (6 bases). The CDR3 runs 14 residues. V was cut by 2 bases and J by 4 bases, with 9 bases left in between. Germline V gives CDR1 KGHSH, CDR2 LQKENI. CDR3 DNA: TGTGCCAGCTCACCAGGAGGGTTATACAATGAGCAGTTCTTC. The encoded protein is CASSPGGLYNEQFF.

This clonotype came up a few times. The CDR3 DNA reads TGCGCCAGCAGCTTTACGGGGACCCAATGGAACACTGAAGCTTTCTTT. It yields the protein CASSFTGTQWNTEAFF. The chain uses TRBV5-1 and TRBJ1-1; tentatively, D is TRBD1 (5 bases). In germline, CDR1 is SGHRS, CDR2 YFSETQ. The length of the CDR3 is 16 residues. The V end was cut by 2 bases, the J end by 1 base, with 15 bases between.